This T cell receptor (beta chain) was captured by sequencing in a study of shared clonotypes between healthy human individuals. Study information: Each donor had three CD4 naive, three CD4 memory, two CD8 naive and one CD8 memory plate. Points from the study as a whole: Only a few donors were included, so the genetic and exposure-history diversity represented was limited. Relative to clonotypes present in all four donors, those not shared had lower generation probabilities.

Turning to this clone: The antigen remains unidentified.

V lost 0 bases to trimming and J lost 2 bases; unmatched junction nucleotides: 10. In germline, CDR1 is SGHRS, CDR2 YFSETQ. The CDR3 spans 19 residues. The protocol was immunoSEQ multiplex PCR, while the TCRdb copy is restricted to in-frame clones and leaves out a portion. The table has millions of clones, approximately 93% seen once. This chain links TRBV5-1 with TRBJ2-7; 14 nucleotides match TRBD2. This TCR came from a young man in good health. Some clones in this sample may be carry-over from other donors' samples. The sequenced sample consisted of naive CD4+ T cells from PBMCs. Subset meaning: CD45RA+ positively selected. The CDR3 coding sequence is TGCGCCAGCAGCTTGGCCGGGACTAGCGGGAGCGGAATCCCCTACGAGCAGTACTTC. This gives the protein CASSLAGTSGSGIPYEQYF.